This TCR beta chain derives from a study of blood T cell repertoires in COVID-19. Study-level background: T cells, B-cell-depleted T cells, or PBMCs provided the cDNA or gDNA that served as material.

Original methodology: Counts of nucleated cells, estimated from reference gene primer amplification, were obtained. Only in-frame clones appear in the TCRdb table, and some are missing; sequencing was by immunoSEQ multiplex PCR. That table gives V, J and clone size, and the DNA gave D and trimming. The table lists about 240,000 clones, around nine tenths of them singletons. This CDR3 is 16 amino acids long. Unmatched junction bases numbered 11, after V lost 4 bases and J lost 3 bases. The germline CDR1 and CDR2 sequences are SNHLY and FYNNEI. The chain combines TRBV2 with TRBJ1-2; 7 bases are shared with TRBD1. Sequencing was done on a sample of peripheral blood. The receptor was isolated from a man between 25 and 39 years old with COVID-19, enrolled during active disease. The CDR3 nucleotides are TGTGCCAGCAGTGTCCCCGACAGGGTATTTGACTATGGCTACACCTTC. Translated: CASSVPDRVFDYGYTF.